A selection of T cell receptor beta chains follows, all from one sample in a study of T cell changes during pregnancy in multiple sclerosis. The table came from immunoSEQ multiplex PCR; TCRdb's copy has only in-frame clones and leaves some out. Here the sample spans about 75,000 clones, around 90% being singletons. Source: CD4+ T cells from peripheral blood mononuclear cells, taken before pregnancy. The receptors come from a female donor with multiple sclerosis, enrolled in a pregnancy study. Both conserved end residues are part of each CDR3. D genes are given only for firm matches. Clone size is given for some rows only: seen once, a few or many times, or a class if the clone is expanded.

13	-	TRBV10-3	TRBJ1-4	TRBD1	CAISEAPGQGLFF	TGTGCCATCAGTGAGGCGCCGGGACAGGGACTGTTTTTT
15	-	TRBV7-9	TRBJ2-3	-	CASSLRAETTDTQYF	TGTGCCAGCAGCTTGAGGGCAGAAACCACAGATACGCAGTATTTT
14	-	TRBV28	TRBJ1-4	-	CASNDRRTNEKLFF	TGTGCCAGTAACGACAGAAGGACTAATGAAAAACTGTTTTTT
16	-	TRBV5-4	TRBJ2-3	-	CASSLSPAAGTDTQYF	TGTGCCAGCAGCTTGTCGCCAGCGGCGGGCACAGATACGCAGTATTTT
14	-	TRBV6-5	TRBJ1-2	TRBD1	CASSLGQGAYGYTF	TGTGCCAGCAGCCTGGGACAGGGGGCCTATGGCTACACCTTC
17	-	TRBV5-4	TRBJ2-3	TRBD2	CASSLVAGGGSTDTQYF	TGTGCCAGCAGCCTGGTAGCTGGCGGGGGAAGCACAGATACGCAGTATTTT
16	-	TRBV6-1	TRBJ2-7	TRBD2	CASSETSGLTTGEQYF	TGTGCCAGCAGTGAAACTAGCGGGTTGACAACGGGGGAGCAGTACTTC
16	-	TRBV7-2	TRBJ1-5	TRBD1	CASSLGTRTGGQPQHF	TGTGCCAGCAGCTTGGGTACGAGGACAGGGGGACAGCCCCAGCATTTT
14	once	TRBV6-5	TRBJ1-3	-	CASSSEGIGNTIYF	TGTGCCAGCAGTTCGGAGGGGATCGGCAACACCATATATTTT
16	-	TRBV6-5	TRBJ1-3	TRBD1	CASSYSRQGAGNTIYF	TGTGCCAGCAGTTACTCGAGACAGGGGGCTGGAAACACCATATATTTT
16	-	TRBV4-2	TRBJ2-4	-	CASSHTVLGDKNIQYF	TGTGCCAGCAGCCACACTGTGTTAGGGGACAAAAACATTCAGTACTTC
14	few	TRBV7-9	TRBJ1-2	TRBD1	CASSSWDREAGYTF	TGTGCCAGCAGCTCATGGGACAGGGAGGCGGGCTACACCTTC
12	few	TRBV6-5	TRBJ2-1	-	CASRDTYNEQFF	TGTGCCAGCAGGGACACTTACAATGAGCAGTTCTTC
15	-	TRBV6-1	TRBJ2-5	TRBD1	CASSDRDRGQQTQYF	TGTGCCAGCAGTGACCGGGACAGGGGGCAACAGACCCAGTACTTC
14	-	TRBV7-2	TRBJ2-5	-	CASSSSGAGETQYF	TGTGCCAGCAGCTCTTCCGGTGCGGGAGAGACCCAGTACTTC
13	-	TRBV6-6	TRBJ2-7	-	CASSQGQGYEQYF	TGTGCCAGCAGTCAGGGGCAGGGGTACGAGCAGTACTTC
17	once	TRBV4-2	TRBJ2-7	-	CASSQEIAAARPYEQYF	TGTGCCAGCAGCCAAGAGATCGCGGCAGCCAGACCCTACGAGCAGTACTTC
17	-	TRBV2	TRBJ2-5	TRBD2	CASSEERLAGVQETQYF	TGTGCCAGCAGTGAAGAAAGACTAGCGGGGGTACAAGAGACCCAGTACTTC
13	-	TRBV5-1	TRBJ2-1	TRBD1	CASSLTDRDEQFF	TGCGCCAGCAGCTTGACCGACAGGGATGAGCAGTTCTTC
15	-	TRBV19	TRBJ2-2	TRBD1	CASSVQGAITGELFF	TGTGCCAGTAGCGTACAGGGGGCGATCACCGGGGAGCTGTTTTTT
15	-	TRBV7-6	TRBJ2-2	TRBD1	CASRDRDRGTGELFF	TGTGCCAGCAGGGACCGGGACAGAGGCACCGGGGAGCTGTTTTTT
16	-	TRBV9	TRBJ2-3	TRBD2	CASSAHSGTNTDTQYF	TGTGCCAGCAGCGCCCACAGCGGGACTAACACAGATACGCAGTATTTT
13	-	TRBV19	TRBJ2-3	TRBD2	CATKLAGGDTQYF	TGTGCCACCAAACTAGCGGGAGGAGATACGCAGTATTTT
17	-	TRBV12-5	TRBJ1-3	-	CASGLGPWRDSGNTIYF	TGTGCTAGTGGTTTGGGACCCTGGAGGGACTCTGGAAACACCATATATTTT
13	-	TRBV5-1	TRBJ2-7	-	CASSLEGGYEQYF	TGCGCCAGCAGCTTGGAGGGGGGGTACGAGCAGTACTTC
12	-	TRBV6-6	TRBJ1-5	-	CASSLSNQPQHF	TGTGCCAGCAGTCTTAGCAATCAGCCCCAGCATTTT
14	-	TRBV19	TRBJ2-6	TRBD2	CAAGGSSGANVLTF	TGTGCCGCCGGGGGGAGCTCTGGGGCCAACGTCCTGACTTTC
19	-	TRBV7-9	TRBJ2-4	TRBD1	CASSLEGVRGRVQRNIQYF	TGTGCCAGCAGCTTGGAAGGAGTCAGGGGGCGCGTTCAGCGGAACATTCAGTACTTC
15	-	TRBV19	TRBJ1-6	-	CASSSRTATNSPLHF	TGTGCCAGTAGTTCCCGGACAGCGACAAATTCACCCCTCCACTTT
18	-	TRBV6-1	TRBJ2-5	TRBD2	CASSEGSLAGARGETQYF	TGTGCCAGCAGTGAAGGTTCGCTAGCGGGAGCTCGGGGAGAGACCCAGTACTTC
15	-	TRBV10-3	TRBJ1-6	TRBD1	CAISGGDRALLPLHF	TGTGCCATCAGTGGTGGAGACAGGGCGCTTCTACCCCTCCACTTT
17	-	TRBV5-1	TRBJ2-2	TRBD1	CASSLEGQGIGLGELFF	TGCGCCAGCAGCTTGGAGGGACAGGGAATCGGCCTCGGGGAGCTGTTTTTT
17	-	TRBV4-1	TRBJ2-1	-	CASSRSGSRSSYNEQFF	TGCGCCAGCAGCCGCAGTGGGAGCAGGAGCTCCTACAATGAGCAGTTCTTC
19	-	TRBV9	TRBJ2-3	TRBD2	CASSVVGTSGRAMTDTQYF	TGTGCCAGCAGCGTAGTGGGGACTAGCGGGAGGGCCATGACAGATACGCAGTATTTT
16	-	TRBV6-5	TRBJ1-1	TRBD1	CASSSTDRGPSTEAFF	TGTGCCAGCAGTTCCACGGACAGGGGGCCGAGCACTGAAGCTTTCTTT
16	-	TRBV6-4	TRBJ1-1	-	CASSAQGGGLNTEAFF	TGTGCCAGCAGTGCCCAGGGTGGAGGGTTGAACACTGAAGCTTTCTTT
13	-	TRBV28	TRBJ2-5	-	CASSAGDQETQYF	TGTGCCAGCAGTGCAGGGGACCAAGAGACCCAGTACTTC
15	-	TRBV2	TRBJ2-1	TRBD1	CASSAPQGARFRQFF	TGTGCCAGCAGCGCGCCCCAGGGGGCTAGGTTCCGGCAGTTCTTC
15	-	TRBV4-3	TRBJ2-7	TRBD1	CASSHVGQGTYEQYF	TGCGCCAGCAGCCACGTGGGACAGGGGACCTACGAGCAGTACTTC
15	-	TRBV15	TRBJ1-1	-	CATSRDSFSGTEAFF	TGTGCCACCAGCAGAGATTCATTCTCGGGGACTGAAGCTTTCTTT
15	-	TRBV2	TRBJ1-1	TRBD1	CASRRGSGGNTEAFF	TGTGCCAGCAGACGCGGTTCAGGGGGGAACACTGAAGCTTTCTTT